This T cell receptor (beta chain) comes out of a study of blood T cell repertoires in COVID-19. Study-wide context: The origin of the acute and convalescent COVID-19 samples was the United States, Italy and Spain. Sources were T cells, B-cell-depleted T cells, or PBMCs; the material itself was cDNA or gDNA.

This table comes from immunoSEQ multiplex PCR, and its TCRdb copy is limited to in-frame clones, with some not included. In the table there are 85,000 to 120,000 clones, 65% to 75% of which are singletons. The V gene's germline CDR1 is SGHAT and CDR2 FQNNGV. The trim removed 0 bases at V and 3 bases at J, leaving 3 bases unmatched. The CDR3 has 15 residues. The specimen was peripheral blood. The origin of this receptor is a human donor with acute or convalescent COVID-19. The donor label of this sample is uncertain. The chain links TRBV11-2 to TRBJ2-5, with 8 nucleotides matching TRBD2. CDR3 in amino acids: CASSLDWRGEETQYF. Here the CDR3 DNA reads TGTGCCAGCAGCTTAGATTGGCGGGGGGAAGAGACCCAGTACTTC.